This T cell receptor beta chain originates from a study of control samples from healthy donors and cancer patients. Profiling relied on immunoSEQ multiplex PCR, and the TCRdb table lists in-frame clones only, not all of them. The table lists 65,000 to 95,000 clones, around 87% of them singletons. Per germline, CDR1 SGHDT and CDR2 YYEEEE. CDR3 length: 16 residues. Trimming removed 4 bases from V and 0 bases from J, with 14 bases in between. The V and J genes are TRBV5-6 and TRBJ1-5, with D maybe TRBD1 (5 bases). The receptor was derived from a man aged 50-59 years in good health. The specimen was blood. CDR3 region: CASSESRQYSNQPQHF. DNA for the CDR3: TGTGCCAGCAGCGAAAGTCGACAGTATAGCAATCAGCCCCAGCATTTT. The full variable domain, rest sourced from reference TRBV5-6 and TRBJ1-5, is DAGVTQSPTHLIKTRGQQVTLRCSPKSGHDTVSWYQQALGQGPQFIFQYYEEEERQRGNFPDRFSGHQFPNYSSELNVNALLLGDSALYLCASSESRQYSNQPQHFGDGTRLSIL.